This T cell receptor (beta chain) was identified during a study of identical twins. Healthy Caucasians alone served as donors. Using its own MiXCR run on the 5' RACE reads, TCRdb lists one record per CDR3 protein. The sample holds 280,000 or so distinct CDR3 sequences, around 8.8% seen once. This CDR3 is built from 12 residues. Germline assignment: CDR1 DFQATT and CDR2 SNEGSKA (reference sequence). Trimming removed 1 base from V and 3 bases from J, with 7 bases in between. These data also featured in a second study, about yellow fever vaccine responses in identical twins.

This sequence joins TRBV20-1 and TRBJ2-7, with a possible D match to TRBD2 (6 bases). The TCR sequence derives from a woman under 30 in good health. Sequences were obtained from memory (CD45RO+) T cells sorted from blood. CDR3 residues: CSARVGGYEQYF. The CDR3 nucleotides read TGCAGTGCTAGAGTGGGGGGCTACGAGCAGTACTTC.